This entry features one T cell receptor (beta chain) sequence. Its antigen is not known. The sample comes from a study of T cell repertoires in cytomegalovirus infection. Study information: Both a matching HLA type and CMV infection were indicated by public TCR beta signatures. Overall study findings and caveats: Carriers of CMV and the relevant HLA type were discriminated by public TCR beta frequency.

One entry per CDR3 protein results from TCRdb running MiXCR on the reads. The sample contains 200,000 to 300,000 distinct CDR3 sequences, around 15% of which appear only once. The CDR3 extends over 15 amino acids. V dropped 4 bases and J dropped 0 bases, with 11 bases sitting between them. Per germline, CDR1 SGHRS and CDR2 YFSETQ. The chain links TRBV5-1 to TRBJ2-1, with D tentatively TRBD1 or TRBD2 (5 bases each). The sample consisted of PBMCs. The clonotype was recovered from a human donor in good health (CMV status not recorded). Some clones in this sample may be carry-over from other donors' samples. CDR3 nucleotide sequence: TGCGCCAGCAGCCAAACCGGGGCCTCCTACAATGAGCAGTTCTTC. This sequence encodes CASSQTGASYNEQFF.